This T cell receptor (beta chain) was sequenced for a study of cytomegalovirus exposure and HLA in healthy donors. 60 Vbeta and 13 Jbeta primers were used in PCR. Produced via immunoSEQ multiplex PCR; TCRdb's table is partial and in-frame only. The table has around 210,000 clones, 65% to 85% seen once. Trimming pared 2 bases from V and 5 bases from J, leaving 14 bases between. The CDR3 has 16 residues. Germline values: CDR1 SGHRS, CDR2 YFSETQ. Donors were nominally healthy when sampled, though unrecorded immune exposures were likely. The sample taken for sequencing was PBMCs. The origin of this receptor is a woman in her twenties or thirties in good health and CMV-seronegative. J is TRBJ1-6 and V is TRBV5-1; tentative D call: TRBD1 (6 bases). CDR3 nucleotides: TGCGCCAGCAGCTTCTACGACAGGCTGAATAATTCACCCCTCCACTTT. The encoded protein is CASSFYDRLNNSPLHF. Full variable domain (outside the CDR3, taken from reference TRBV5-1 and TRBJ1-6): KAGVTQTPRYLIKTRGQQVTLSCSPISGHRSVSWYQQTPGQGLQFLFEYFSETQRNKGNFPGRFSGRQFSNSRSEMNVSTLELGDSALYLCASSFYDRLNNSPLHFGNGTRLTVT.